These T cell receptor beta chains were read from a single sample in a study of cytomegalovirus exposure and HLA in healthy donors. The data were produced by immunoSEQ multiplex PCR, yet TCRdb's version contains in-frame clones alone and is incomplete. The profile shows approximately 160,000 clones, 70% to 85% of them singletons. Sequencing was done on a sample of PBMCs. The receptors were sampled from a man aged 18 to 35 in good health and CMV-seronegative. The conserved cysteine and the conserved F or W are not part of the CDR3 here.

ASSSPTYTGGEQF TRBV27
ASSLEGARETQY TRBV7-9
ASSLSDRVNTEAF TRBV7-9
ASKFSGRSEQF TRBV19
ASSPPTTGGWGYT TRBV28
ASSLAPVYSGNTIY TRBV7-8
ASSGRQVYNEQF TRBV2
ASSQDWTGVAGATYEQY TRBV4-1
ASLTSTDTQY TRBV10-2
ASSLGVGGVYEQY TRBV7-9
ASSPPQTLTNYGYT TRBV18
ASSRNRDRVNGYT TRBV5-4
ASSEGGGGTEAF TRBV6-1
ASSVRQGSGELF TRBV9
ASSPDRVYAGAF TRBV14
ASGPTGDYRNTIY TRBV12-5
ASSLSGGAYEQY TRBV5-1
ASSLFAGANVLT TRBV5-1